A single sample gave rise to the 2 T cell receptor beta chains below, sequenced in a study of blood T cell repertoires in COVID-19. Libraries were prepared by immunoSEQ multiplex PCR; TCRdb keeps only in-frame clonotypes and omits some of them. The repertoire holds about 58,000 clones, with about 87% as singletons. Sequenced sample: peripheral blood. Receptors were obtained from a man between 60 and 75 years old with acute or convalescent COVID-19.

The chain has TRBV6-5 and TRBJ2-1, with TRBD1 matching 9 bases. V shed 7 bases and J 9 bases; nucleotides not matched to a gene: 7. Germline V gene data show CDR1 as MNHEY and CDR2 as SVGAGI. This CDR3 has 13 residues. The CDR3 here is CASTTGGSVEQFF. CDR3 in DNA: TGTGCCAGCACGACAGGGGGAAGCGTTGAGCAGTTCTTC.

The chain uses TRBV4-1 and TRBJ1-4; 9 nucleotides agree with TRBD1. CDR3 length equals 16 residues. CDR1 is MGHRA, CDR2 YSYEKL, per germline. J gave up 5 bases and V 3 bases, and 7 bases lay outside the gene matches. The CDR3 DNA follows: TGCGCCAGCAGCCACCGACAGGGGGGACTCAATGAAAAACTGTTTTTT. Protein: CASSHRQGGLNEKLFF.